This T cell receptor (beta chain) is drawn from a study of T cell repertoires in cytomegalovirus infection. The V gene lost 2 bases and the J gene lost 7 bases, with 9 bases spanning the gap. Germline-derived CDR1 and CDR2 are LNHDA and SQIVND (reference sequence). This CDR3 spans 13 amino acids. Study results and caveats: Summed frequency of public TCR beta families distinguished CMV carriers with the relevant HLA.

MiXCR was run by TCRdb on the reads, yielding one entry per CDR3 protein. The data hold under 300,000 distinct CDR3 sequences, with 17% observed a single time. This clonotype was picked up a small number of times. Its matching antigen is unknown. This sequence was found in a human donor in good health (CMV status not recorded). Some clones in this sample may be carry-over from other donors' samples. The V gene is TRBV19, the J gene TRBJ2-1; possible D gene TRBD2, 5 bases. Sample: CD8+ T cells from PBMCs. CDR3 residues: CASSIMGANEQFF. DNA of the CDR3: TGTGCCAGTAGTATAATGGGAGCTAATGAGCAGTTCTTC.